This TCR beta chain came from a study of a mutant IDH1 vaccine in newly diagnosed glioma. Study context: Prior therapy was radiotherapy, temozolomide, or both; most received both. Broader study findings: Pseudoprogression apparently tracked independently of changes in top peripheral T cell clonotypes. The occurrence of vaccine-induced immune responses was seen in around 95% of patients.

For this clone: Antigen unknown. Other DNA sequences in the same sample also yield this CDR3.

The sample's time point: week 11, during vaccination. The vaccine gave 300 ug of a 20-mer mutant IDH1 peptide subcutaneously per dose. Germline values: CDR1 SGDLS, CDR2 YYNGEE. The CDR3 loop spans 14 amino acids. Trimming removed 0 bases at V and 1 base at J, with 8 bases between. Sequencing was performed with immunoSEQ multiplex PCR; in TCRdb, only in-frame clones are kept and a portion is missing. Here the sample spans over 95,000 clones, roughly nine tenths being singletons. This rearrangement joins TRBV9 to TRBJ2-7; D is uncertain. The sequences come from PBMCs, collected from a glioma patient whose treatment included an IDH1 peptide vaccine. This TCR derives from a woman between 45 and 65 years old with glioma. Here the CDR3 reads CASSVGGSSYEQYF. DNA for the CDR3: TGTGCCAGCAGCGTAGGAGGCAGTTCCTACGAGCAGTACTTC.